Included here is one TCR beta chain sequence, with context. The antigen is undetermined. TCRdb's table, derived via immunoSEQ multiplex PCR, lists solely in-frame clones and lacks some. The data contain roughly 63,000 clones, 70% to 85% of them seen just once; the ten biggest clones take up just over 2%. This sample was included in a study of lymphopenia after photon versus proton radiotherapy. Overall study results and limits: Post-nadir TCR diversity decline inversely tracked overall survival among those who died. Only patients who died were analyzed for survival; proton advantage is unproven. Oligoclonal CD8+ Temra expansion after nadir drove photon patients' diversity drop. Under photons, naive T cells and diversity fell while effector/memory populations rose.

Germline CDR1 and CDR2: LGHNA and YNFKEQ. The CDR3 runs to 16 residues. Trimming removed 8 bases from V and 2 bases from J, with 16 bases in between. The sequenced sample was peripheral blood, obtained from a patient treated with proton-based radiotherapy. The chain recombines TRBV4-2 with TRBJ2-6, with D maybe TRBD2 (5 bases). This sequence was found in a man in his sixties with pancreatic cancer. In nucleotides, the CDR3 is TGTGCCAGCGGGCCCGAGGAGGCAACTGGGGCCAACGTCCTGACTTTC. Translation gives CASGPEEATGANVLTF.